A selection of T cell receptor beta chains follows, all from one sample in a study of blood T cell repertoires in COVID-19. Only in-frame clones appear in the TCRdb table, and some are missing; sequencing was by immunoSEQ multiplex PCR. The table lists about 490,000 clones, over 75% of them singletons. Material: peripheral blood. The receptors derive from a human donor in a cohort sampled during active COVID-19. Both conserved end residues are part of each CDR3. The order of the fields is clone size, J gene, V gene, D gene, CDR3 DNA, CDR3 protein. A D gene is named only where the DNA matches it firmly. Clone size appears in some rows only: once, few, many, or a class for an expanded clone.

>few|TRBJ1-2|TRBV28|TRBD1
TGTGCCAGCAGTCCCGCGGGACAGATTAACTATGGCTACACCTTC
CASSPAGQINYGYTF
>.|TRBJ2-3|TRBV7-9|.
TGTGCCAGCAGCCGCAGCGGGAGCACAGATACGCAGTATTTT
CASSRSGSTDTQYF
>.|TRBJ2-7|TRBV19|TRBD1
TGTGCCACCCGGTCGCGACAGGGGGCAGGATACGAGCAGTACTTC
CATRSRQGAGYEQYF
>.|TRBJ2-7|TRBV5-8|TRBD2
TGTGCCAGCATCAAGCCGGGGGGATTGGGTAACGAGCAGTACTTC
CASIKPGGLGNEQYF
>.|TRBJ2-7|TRBV19|TRBD2
TGTGCTACGAGACTAGCGGGAGGGTCCTACGAGCAGTACTTC
CATRLAGGSYEQYF
>.|TRBJ2-1|TRBV6-5|.
TGTGCCAGCAGAAGACTAGGGAATGAGCAGTTCTTC
CASRRLGNEQFF
>.|TRBJ1-4|TRBV27|.
TGTGCCAGCGGCCGGGAGAATGAAAAACTGTTTTTT
CASGRENEKLFF
>.|TRBJ2-2|TRBV9|TRBD1
TGTGCCAGCAGCATCAGGGGGCTCGGCACCGGGGAGCTGTTTTTT
CASSIRGLGTGELFF
>.|TRBJ2-2|TRBV5-4|TRBD2
TGTGCCAGCAGTGCCGGGACTAGCGGGAAAACCGGGGAGCTGTTTTTT
CASSAGTSGKTGELFF
>.|TRBJ1-5|TRBV19|TRBD1
TGTGCCAGTACCCCGACAGGGGGGCGGGATCAGCCCCAGCATTTT
CASTPTGGRDQPQHF
>.|TRBJ1-4|TRBV7-9|TRBD1
TGTGCCAGCAGCCTCATGACAGGGGGGGATGAAAAACTGTTTTTT
CASSLMTGGDEKLFF
>.|TRBJ1-2|TRBV6-5|.
TGTGCCAGCAGCTCACAGCTTTACGGCTACACCTTC
CASSSQLYGYTF
>once|TRBJ2-2|TRBV28|.
TGTGCCAGCAGCGGACCGGGACAAGAATCCGGGGAGCTGTTTTTT
CASSGPGQESGELFF
>.|TRBJ1-4|TRBV9|.
TGTGCCAGCAGCGTAGAGGGGCTTGGTGAAAAACTGTTTTTT
CASSVEGLGEKLFF
>once|TRBJ2-7|TRBV19|TRBD1
TGTGCCAGTAGTTTACGGACAGGTGACTCCTACGAGCAGTACTTC
CASSLRTGDSYEQYF
>few|TRBJ2-7|TRBV6-2/TRBV6-3|TRBD2
TGTGCCAGCAGTTTGGGACTAGCTGGTGAGCAGTACTTC
CASSLGLAGEQYF
>.|TRBJ2-3|TRBV5-6|.
TGTGCCAGCACGACCGGGGGTTCGGATACGCAGTATTTT
CASTTGGSDTQYF
>.|TRBJ2-7|TRBV27|.
TGTGCCAGCAGTTTACGCTCTCCTACTTACGAGCAGTACTTC
CASSLRSPTYEQYF
>.|TRBJ2-3|TRBV7-2|.
TGTGCCAGCAGCTCCTCTAGCGCCACTAGCACAGATACGCAGTATTTT
CASSSSSATSTDTQYF
>.|TRBJ2-7|TRBV21-1|.
TGTGCCAGCAGGCCACAAGACACAGGGACCTACGAGCAGTACTTC
CASRPQDTGTYEQYF
>once|TRBJ2-1|TRBV30|TRBD2
TGTGCCTACCAGCGGGAGGCAGACAATGAGCAGTTCTTC
CAYQREADNEQFF
>once|TRBJ2-3|TRBV29-1|.
TGCAGCGCCCTAGATTGGACAAGGGCCACAGATACGCAGTATTTT
CSALDWTRATDTQYF
>.|TRBJ1-5|TRBV30|.
TGTGCCTGGAGTTTTCGTGGGGGCGAAAGAAATCAGCCCCAGCATTTT
CAWSFRGGERNQPQHF
>.|TRBJ2-3|TRBV4-3|.
TGCGCCAGCAGCCAAGAATCAGGACTCCGCACAGATACGCAGTATTTT
CASSQESGLRTDTQYF
>.|TRBJ2-1|TRBV5-8|.
TGTGCCAGCAGCTTGCTGACTAGAAGGCATGAGCAGTTCTTC
CASSLLTRRHEQFF
>.|TRBJ2-3|TRBV7-3|TRBD2
TGTGCCAGCAGCTCGGAGAGGACTAGCCAAAATACGCAGTATTTT
CASSSERTSQNTQYF
>.|TRBJ2-1|TRBV15|TRBD2
TGTGCCACCAGCAGAGATCTAAGCGGGATGAGCTCCTACAATGAGCAGTTCTTC
CATSRDLSGMSSYNEQFF
>.|TRBJ1-1|TRBV28|.
TGTGCCAGCCCAATAGGGGCGCATCCTTCAGAACGGAACACTGAAGCTTTCTTT
CASPIGAHPSERNTEAFF
>.|TRBJ2-1|TRBV5-6|.
TGTGCCAGCAGCCTTCGGACAGTAGGGTCGCATGAGCAGTTCTTC
CASSLRTVGSHEQFF
>.|TRBJ2-5|TRBV3-1/TRBV3-2|.
TGTGCCAGCAGCCCCTTAAACAGTCCTCCCTCTCAGACCCAGTACTTC
CASSPLNSPPSQTQYF
>.|TRBJ2-6|TRBV7-3|TRBD1
TGTGCCAGCAGCCGGGGACAGGTTTCCTCTGGGGCCAACGTCCTGACTTTC
CASSRGQVSSGANVLTF
>few|TRBJ1-2|TRBV6-1|TRBD1
TGTGCCAGCAGTGAAGCGGGGTTTACAGGGACAGGGTCTGGCTACACCTTC
CASSEAGFTGTGSGYTF
>.|TRBJ2-7|TRBV6-6|.
TGTGCCAGCAGTTACATACAGGGACCCTACGAGCAGTACTTC
CASSYIQGPYEQYF
>.|TRBJ1-4|TRBV30|TRBD1
TGTGCCTGGAGTGCTGTGAGACAGGGGAAAAAACTGTTTTTT
CAWSAVRQGKKLFF
>.|TRBJ2-1|TRBV5-6|TRBD2
TGTGCCAGCAGCTTGGGATTTGGGGCTAGCGGGGCAGGGAATGAGCAGTTCTTC
CASSLGFGASGAGNEQFF
>.|TRBJ2-1|TRBV7-9|TRBD2
TGTGCCAGCAGCTTGACTAGCGGGGGGTTATACAATGAGCAGTTCTTC
CASSLTSGGLYNEQFF
>.|TRBJ1-1|TRBV7-9|.
TGTGCCAGCAGCTCGAACGATCGGGGGAACACTGAAGCTTTCTTT
CASSSNDRGNTEAFF
>.|TRBJ2-5|TRBV11-1|.
TGTGCCAGCAGCTTCAAGACTAGAGGAGGAGAGACCCAGTACTTC
CASSFKTRGGETQYF
>.|TRBJ2-4|TRBV30|TRBD1
TGTGCCTGGAGCGGACAGGGTCTGGCCAAAAACATTCAGTACTTC
CAWSGQGLAKNIQYF
>.|TRBJ2-1|TRBV30|.
TGTGCCTGGAGTTCCCCCCGGGGGAGTCGGGCCAATGAGCAGTTCTTC
CAWSSPRGSRANEQFF